This T cell receptor beta chain was sequenced in a study of technical replicates of blood from several donors. The V and J ends lost 6 bases and 0 bases, in that order; junction bases with no gene match: 0. The CDR3 covers 14 residues. From germline, CDR1 is SGHAT and CDR2 FQNNGV. Produced via immunoSEQ multiplex PCR; TCRdb's table is partial and in-frame only. The table lists 65,000 to 85,000 clones, around 92% of them singletons, with more than 0.3% in the top ten. The material sequenced was T cells isolated from PBMCs. This TCR came from a human donor in good health. The V call is TRBV11-2, the J call TRBJ2-2, with 8 positions matching TRBD1. The CDR3 sequence is CASRQGANTGELFF. The CDR3 DNA is TGTGCCAGCAGACAGGGGGCGAACACCGGGGAGCTGTTTTTT. The whole variable domain, filled in from reference TRBV11-2 and TRBJ2-2, reads EAGVAQSPRYKIIEKRQSVAFWCNPISGHATLYWYQQILGQGPKLLIQFQNNGVVDDSQLPKDRFSAERLKGVDSTLKIQPAKLEDSAVYLCASRQGANTGELFFGEGSRLTVL.